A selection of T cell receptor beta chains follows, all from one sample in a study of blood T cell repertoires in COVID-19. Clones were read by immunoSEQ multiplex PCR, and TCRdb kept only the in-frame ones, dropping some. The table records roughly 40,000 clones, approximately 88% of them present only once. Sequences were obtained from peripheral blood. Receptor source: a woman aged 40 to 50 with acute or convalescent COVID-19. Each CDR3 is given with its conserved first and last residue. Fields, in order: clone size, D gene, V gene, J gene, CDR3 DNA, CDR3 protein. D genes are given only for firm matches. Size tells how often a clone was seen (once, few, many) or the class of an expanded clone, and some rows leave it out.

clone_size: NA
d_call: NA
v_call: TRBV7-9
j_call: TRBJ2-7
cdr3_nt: TGTGCCAGCACCGTGGGGCTAGGGGACATCGATCCCCTCCACGAGCAGTACTTC
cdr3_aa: CASTVGLGDIDPLHEQYF

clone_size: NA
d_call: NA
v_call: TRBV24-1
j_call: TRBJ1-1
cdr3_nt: TGTGCCACCAGTGATTTTAATAGGACAGAGAAGATGAACACTGAAGCTTTCTTT
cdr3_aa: CATSDFNRTEKMNTEAFF

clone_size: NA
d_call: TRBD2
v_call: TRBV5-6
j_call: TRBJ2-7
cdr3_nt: TGTGCCAGCGGGGGGGTAGCAGGTGACTACGAGCAGTACTTC
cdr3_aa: CASGGVAGDYEQYF

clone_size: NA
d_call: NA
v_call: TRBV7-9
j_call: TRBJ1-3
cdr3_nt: TGTGCCAGCAGCTTATTGACAGCTCTCTCTGGAAACACCATATATTTT
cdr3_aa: CASSLLTALSGNTIYF

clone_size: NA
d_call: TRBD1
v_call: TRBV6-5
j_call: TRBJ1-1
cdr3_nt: TGTGCCAGCCGGGACAGCTTGAACACTGAAGCTTTCTTT
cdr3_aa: CASRDSLNTEAFF

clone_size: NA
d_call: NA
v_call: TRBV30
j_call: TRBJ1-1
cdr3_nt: TGTGCCTGGAGTGGAACAAAGGAGACTGAAGCTTTCTTT
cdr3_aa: CAWSGTKETEAFF

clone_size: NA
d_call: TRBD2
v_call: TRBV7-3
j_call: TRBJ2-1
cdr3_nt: TGTGCCAGCAGCCTCACCGGGACTAGCCTCGAGCAGTTCTTC
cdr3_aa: CASSLTGTSLEQFF

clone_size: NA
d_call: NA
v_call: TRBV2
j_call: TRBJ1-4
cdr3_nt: TGTGCCAGCAGTGAACAGGCCAAGGCGAAAAAACTGTTTTTT
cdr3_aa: CASSEQAKAKKLFF

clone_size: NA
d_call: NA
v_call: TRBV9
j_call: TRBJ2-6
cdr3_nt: TGTGCCAGCAGCGAAGACAGTTCGGGGGCCAACGTCCTGACTTTC
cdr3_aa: CASSEDSSGANVLTF

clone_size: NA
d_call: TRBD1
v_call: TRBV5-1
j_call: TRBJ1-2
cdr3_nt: TGCGCCAGCAGCCTACCGACAGGGAGTGGCTACACCTTC
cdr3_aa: CASSLPTGSGYTF

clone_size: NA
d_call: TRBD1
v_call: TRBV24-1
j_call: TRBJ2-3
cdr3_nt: TGTGCCACCAGTGACCCGGGACAGGGAGCAGATACGCAGTATTTT
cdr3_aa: CATSDPGQGADTQYF

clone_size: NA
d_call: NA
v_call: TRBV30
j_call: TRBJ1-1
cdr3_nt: TGTGCCTGGAGTGGACCTCGCTCAGGGTGGGGCAAGGACACTGAAGCTTTCTTT
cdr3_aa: CAWSGPRSGWGKDTEAFF

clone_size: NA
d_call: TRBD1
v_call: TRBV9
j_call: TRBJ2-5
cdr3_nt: TGTGCCAGCAGCGTAGGCGGGACAGGGGTCCAAGAGACCCAGTACTTC
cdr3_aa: CASSVGGTGVQETQYF

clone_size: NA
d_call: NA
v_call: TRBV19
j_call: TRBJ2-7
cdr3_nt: TGTGCCAGTAGTATCTATGGGGCGCGTAGGTCCTACGAGCAGTACTTC
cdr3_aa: CASSIYGARRSYEQYF

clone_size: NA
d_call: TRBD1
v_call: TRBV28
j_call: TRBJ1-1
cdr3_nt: TGTGCCAGCAGTATCCCGGGACAGGGATCGTACACTGAAGCTTTCTTT
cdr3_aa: CASSIPGQGSYTEAFF

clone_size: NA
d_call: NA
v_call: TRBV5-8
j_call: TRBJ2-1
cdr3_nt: TGTGCCAGCAGCTTGGCCCTCGGTGGACAAAACCATATCAATGAGCAGTTCTTC
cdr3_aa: CASSLALGGQNHINEQFF

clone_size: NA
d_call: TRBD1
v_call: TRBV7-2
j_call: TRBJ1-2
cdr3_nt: TGTGCCAGCAGCTTAGGGGGACAGGCGGGAGCCTATGGCTACACCTTC
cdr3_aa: CASSLGGQAGAYGYTF

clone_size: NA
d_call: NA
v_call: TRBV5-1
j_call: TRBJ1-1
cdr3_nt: TGCGCCAGCAGCTTGGCTCCTCCCGCGGGGGCGCCGGCTGAAGCTTTCTTT
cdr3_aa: CASSLAPPAGAPAEAFF

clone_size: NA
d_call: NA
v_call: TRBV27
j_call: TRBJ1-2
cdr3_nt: TGTGCCAGCAAAGGAGGCAGTCGGGGCTACACCTTC
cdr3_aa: CASKGGSRGYTF

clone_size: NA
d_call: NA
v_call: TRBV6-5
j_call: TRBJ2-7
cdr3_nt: TGTGCCAGCAGTTACTCCCGGGAAATGTGGGAAGAGCAGTACTTC
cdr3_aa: CASSYSREMWEEQYF

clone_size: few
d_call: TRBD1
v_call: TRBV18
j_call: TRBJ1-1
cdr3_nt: TGTGCCAGCTCACCGGGTAGAGACAGGGCCCTGACCACTGAAGCTTTCTTT
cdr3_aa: CASSPGRDRALTTEAFF

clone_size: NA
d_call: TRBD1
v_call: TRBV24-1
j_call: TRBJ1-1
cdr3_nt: TGTGCCACCAGTGACAGGGACAGGCCGCAAAGTGAAGCTTTCTTT
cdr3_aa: CATSDRDRPQSEAFF

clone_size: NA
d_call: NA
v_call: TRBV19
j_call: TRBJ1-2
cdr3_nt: TGTGCCAGTAGTTACAGGGAATCAGACTATGGCTACACCTTC
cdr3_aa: CASSYRESDYGYTF